These T cell receptor beta chains were read from a single sample in a study of blood T cell repertoires in COVID-19. Sequencing was performed with immunoSEQ multiplex PCR; in TCRdb, only in-frame clones are kept and a portion is missing. The repertoire includes some 510,000 clones, over 75% of them detected once, and less than 2% sits in the top ten. Sequencing input: PBMCs or T cells enriched from blood (not recorded which). The receptors come from a woman aged 40 to 50 who had recovered from COVID-19. The CDR3 runs from the conserved cysteine through the conserved F or W. D genes are given only for firm matches. Clone size is stated in some rows and not others, as once, few, many or a class when expanded.

- TRBD1 15 TRBJ1-1 TRBV9 CASSVEQWTGTEAFF TGTGCCAGCAGCGTAGAGCAGTGGACAGGGACTGAAGCTTTCTTT
- TRBD1 15 TRBJ2-3 TRBV6-5 CASSVTGTGSDTQYF TGTGCCAGCAGCGTTACCGGGACAGGGTCAGATACGCAGTATTTT
- TRBD2 15 TRBJ2-1 TRBV10-2 CASRRLAGDYNEQFF TGCGCCAGCAGGAGACTAGCGGGGGATTACAATGAGCAGTTCTTC
- TRBD1 17 TRBJ2-3 TRBV7-9 CASSQLLSDRGSDTQYF TGTGCCAGCAGCCAACTTTTATCGGACAGGGGGTCAGATACGCAGTATTTT
- - 13 TRBJ1-1 TRBV2 CAGAAGPNTEAFF TGTGCCGGGGCGGCGGGACCTAACACTGAAGCTTTCTTT
- - 14 TRBJ2-7 TRBV29-1 CSVGYTRSAYEQYF TGCAGCGTTGGTTACACGAGGTCCGCCTACGAGCAGTACTTC
- - 15 TRBJ2-2 TRBV2 CASRPGTLNTGELFF TGTGCCAGCAGACCCGGGACTTTGAACACCGGGGAGCTGTTTTTT
- - 14 TRBJ1-2 TRBV5-5 CASSINQGSYGYTF TGTGCCAGCAGCATAAATCAGGGGAGTTATGGCTACACCTTC
- TRBD1 13 TRBJ2-5 TRBV18 CASTTGGAETQYF TGTGCCAGCACGACAGGGGGCGCGGAGACCCAGTACTTC
- TRBD1 14 TRBJ2-7 TRBV7-2 CASSLGQAPYEQYF TGTGCCAGCAGCCTTGGACAGGCCCCCTACGAGCAGTACTTC
- TRBD1 16 TRBJ1-6 TRBV15 CATSRQRDRAFVLLHF TGTGCCACCAGCAGGCAACGGGACAGGGCCTTCGTTCTCCTCCACTTT
- - 12 TRBJ1-3 TRBV15 CATSRDQNTIYF TGTGCCACCAGCAGAGATCAAAACACCATATATTTT
once - 14 TRBJ2-3 TRBV7-2 CASSLRLETDTQYF TGTGCCAGCAGCTTGCGACTAGAAACAGATACGCAGTATTTT
few - 13 TRBJ1-1 TRBV12-3/TRBV12-4 CASSSTLQGRAFF TGTGCCAGCAGTTCCACACTACAGGGTCGGGCTTTCTTT
- - 13 TRBJ2-7 TRBV3-1/TRBV3-2 CASSPPGAYEQYF TGTGCCAGCAGCCCCCCCGGGGCCTACGAGCAGTACTTC
- TRBD2 14 TRBJ2-1 TRBV7-9 CASSLGLAGREQFF TGTGCCAGCAGCTTAGGACTAGCGGGTCGTGAGCAGTTCTTC
- TRBD1 17 TRBJ1-1 TRBV19 CASSLFRDRAGYTEAFF TGTGCCAGTAGTCTTTTCCGGGACAGGGCAGGGTACACTGAAGCTTTCTTT
- - 13 TRBJ2-3 TRBV12-5 CASALGLTDTQYF TGTGCTAGTGCCCTCGGACTCACAGATACGCAGTATTTT
- TRBD2 16 TRBJ2-1 TRBV5-8 CASSPRTSGGYNEQFF TGTGCCAGCAGCCCTAGAACTAGCGGGGGGTACAATGAGCAGTTCTTC
- - 14 TRBJ1-6 TRBV4-2 CASSQGDTLSPLHF TGTGCCAGCAGCCAAGGGGACACTCTTTCACCCCTCCACTTT
- - 18 TRBJ2-1 TRBV14 CASSQEYGRGMAYNEQFF TGTGCCAGCAGCCAAGAATATGGACGGGGAATGGCCTACAATGAGCAGTTCTTC
once - 17 TRBJ1-6 TRBV4-2 CASSQAPRSSYNSPLHF TGTGCCAGCAGCCAAGCCCCACGTAGTTCCTATAATTCACCCCTCCACTTT
- - 14 TRBJ1-6 TRBV5-4 CASSLYRPNSPLHF TGTGCCAGCAGCTTGTACAGGCCCAATTCACCCCTCCACTTT
- - 14 TRBJ2-7 TRBV7-8 CASSSTTRGYEQYF TGTGCCAGCAGCTCGACTACCCGGGGATACGAGCAGTACTTC
- - 13 TRBJ2-7 TRBV28 CASSFGGPYEQYF TGTGCCAGCAGTTTTGGCGGGCCCTACGAGCAGTACTTC
few - 15 TRBJ2-5 TRBV5-1 CASSPAGTLRETQYF TGCGCCAGCAGCCCAGCCGGGACTCTCAGAGAGACCCAGTACTTC